The 29 T cell receptor beta chains given below trace back to one sample, sequenced in a study of CD8 T cells in ankylosing spondylitis. TCRdb reprocessed the 5' RACE reads via MiXCR and lists one record per CDR3 protein. The table records roughly 130,000 distinct CDR3 sequences, roughly 13% of them present only once. The specimen sequenced was blood, either unsorted or a sorted T cell fraction (not recorded which). The receptor set was obtained from a female donor with ankylosing spondylitis or in good health (not recorded which).

The gene calls are TRBV20-1 and TRBJ2-1, with 9 positions matching TRBD2. The CDR3 is 17 amino acids. V was clipped by 1 base and J by 7 bases; unmatched bases: 14. Germline V gene data show CDR1 as DFQATT and CDR2 as SNEGSKA (reference sequence). In nucleotides, the CDR3 is TGCAGTGCTAGAGGTCCCCCTTTAGCGGGAGATGGGAATGAGCAGTTCTTC. Protein: CSARGPPLAGDGNEQFF.

This clonotype was seen just once. This may be a read error, as it is one base from a much larger clone. The J gene is TRBJ1-1, the V gene TRBV12-3 or TRBV12-4, with a weak D call TRBD1 (5 bases). The CDR3 extends over 14 amino acids. CDR3 amino acids: CATSSPRGGAEAFF. CDR3 nucleotide sequence: TGTGCCACCAGTTCCCCAAGGGGAGGGGCTGAAGCTTTCTTT.

This clonotype was found a few times. The chain joins TRBV4-2 to TRBJ1-5, with D possibly being TRBD1 (6 bases). Trimming cost V 4 bases and J 7 bases, with 17 bases left between them. The CDR3 spans 15 residues. The germline V gene has CDR1 LGHNA and CDR2 YNFKEQ. This CDR3 reads CASSPKTEGVQPQHF. The CDR3 DNA follows: TGTGCCAGCAGCCCAAAGACCGAGGGGGTCCAGCCCCAGCATTTT.

Many counts were recorded for this clonotype. This rearrangement joins TRBV20-1 to TRBJ2-5; D might be TRBD2 (6 bases). The germline V and J ends were trimmed by 7 bases and 4 bases, with 13 bases remaining between them. CDR1 DFQATT and CDR2 SNEGSKA come from the germline V gene (reference sequence). CDR3 size: 12 residues. The chain's CDR3 is CSVGLATETQYF. The CDR3 DNA reads TGCAGTGTAGGTCTAGCGACAGAGACCCAGTACTTC.

In this sample, this clonotype turned up a few times. The chain carries TRBV18 and TRBJ2-1; D is perhaps TRBD2 (6 bases). The CDR3 loop spans 13 amino acids. V lost 3 bases and J lost 4, with 7 bases in between. The germline V gene encodes CDR1 KGHSH and CDR2 LQKENI. CDR3 in amino acids: CASSPTRYNEQFF. The CDR3 DNA follows: TGTGCCAGCTCACCGACTAGGTACAATGAGCAGTTCTTC. The full variable domain, in which reference TRBV18 and TRBJ2-1 provide the parts outside the CDR3, is NAGVMQNPRHLVRRRGQEARLRCSPMKGHSHVYWYRQLPEEGLKFMVYLQKENIIDESGMPKERFSAEFPKEGPSILRIQQVVRGDSAAYFCASSPTRYNEQFFGPGTRLTVL.

The sample holds a few counts of this clonotype. This rearrangement joins TRBV7-9 to TRBJ2-5; 9 bases agree with TRBD2. The CDR3 length is 15 residues. CDR1 and CDR2 from the germline V gene are SEHNR and FQNEAQ (reference sequence). The V segment lost 5 bases and the J segment 5 bases; nucleotides outside the gene matches: 9. The CDR3 loop is CASSTGVREGETQYF. As DNA, the CDR3 is TGTGCCAGCAGCACCGGGGTGCGGGAGGGCGAGACCCAGTACTTC.

As concerns this clonotype: A single base separates this from a much larger clone, so it may be a read error. The CDR3 end shows no conserved phenylalanine or tryptophan, and so a read error is likely. This CDR3 reads CASSLGASGYTL. Written as DNA, the CDR3 is TGTGCCAGCAGTTTAGGAGCCTCTGGCTACACCCTC. The V and J genes are TRBV12-3 or TRBV12-4 and TRBJ1-2; D gene unclear. Trimming took 1 base from V and 7 from J, leaving 7 bases between them. The CDR3 is 12 amino acids.

This clonotype appeared many times. CDR3 region: CAISESLAVAGSNQPQHF. DNA of the CDR3: TGTGCCATCAGTGAGTCGTTGGCAGTCGCGGGGAGCAATCAGCCCCAGCATTTT. The rearrangement joins TRBV10-3 to TRBJ1-5; the D is unclear. Looked up from germline, CDR1 is ENHRY and CDR2 is SYGVKD. The CDR3 is 18 residues long. Between the trimmed V and J ends, which lost 0 bases and 1 base, there was a span of 16 bases.

V gene TRBV18 combines with J gene TRBJ1-1; D uncertain. Trimming stripped 3 bases from V and 1 base from J, with 3 bases between. Germline V CDR1 and CDR2: KGHSH, LQKENI. CDR3 length: 12 residues. The CDR3 is CASSPENTEAFF. As DNA, the CDR3 is TGTGCCAGCTCACCCGAGAACACTGAAGCTTTCTTT.

This clonotype was picked up a small number of times. This chain links TRBV29-1 with TRBJ2-1; D possibly corresponds to TRBD2 (6 bases). This CDR3 is built from 16 residues. Germline values: CDR1 SQVTM, CDR2 ANQGSEA. Trimming removed 5 bases from V and 9 bases from J, with 26 bases in between. The CDR3 spells CSVKPFGGGKRPEQFF. In nucleotides, the CDR3 is TGCAGCGTTAAACCATTCGGAGGCGGGAAAAGGCCTGAGCAGTTCTTC.

There are many counts of this clonotype. The chain uses TRBV10-3 and TRBJ2-7; D tentatively fits TRBD1 or TRBD2 (5 bases each). The CDR3 spans 15 residues. Trimming shortened V by 5 bases and J by 3 bases, and 17 bases separated the two germline ends. In germline, CDR1 is ENHRY, CDR2 SYGVKD. This CDR3 reads CAISNTVQGVYEQYF. CDR3 sequence (DNA): TGTGCCATCAGTAATACGGTGCAGGGAGTCTACGAGCAGTACTTC.

As concerns this clonotype: This could be a read error, since a much larger clone is one nucleotide away. CDR3 bases: TGTGCCAGCAGCTTCGGACAGGGGCCTTACAATGAGCAGCTCTTC. Amino acids: CASSFGQGPYNEQLF. This chain links TRBV7-2 with TRBJ2-1; 9 bases match TRBD1. The germline V gene has CDR1 SGHTA and CDR2 FQGNSA. The CDR3 length is 15 residues.

This clonotype was detected a few times. The chain uses TRBV5-1 and TRBJ2-3; D might be TRBD2 (6 bases). This CDR3 is built from 16 residues. Trimming stripped 0 bases from V and 4 bases from J, with 15 bases between. Per germline, CDR1 SGHRS and CDR2 YFSETQ. The CDR3 is CASSLERVAVADTQYF. In DNA form, the CDR3 reads TGCGCCAGCAGCTTGGAGCGGGTTGCAGTGGCAGATACGCAGTATTTT.

The rearrangement joins TRBV20-1 to TRBJ2-3; tentative D call: TRBD2 (6 bases). Trimming stripped 0 bases from V and 5 bases from J, with 12 bases between. The CDR3 length is 14 residues. CDR1 DFQATT and CDR2 SNEGSKA come from the germline V gene (reference sequence). The CDR3 here is CSARDTSGLDTQYF. CDR3 DNA sequence: TGCAGTGCTAGAGATACGAGCGGGCTAGATACGCAGTATTTT.

This clonotype has ten or more counts. This chain uses TRBV10-3 with TRBJ2-2; 8 nucleotides agree with TRBD1. CDR1 ENHRY and CDR2 SYGVKD come from the germline V gene. The CDR3 is 15 amino acids. The trim removed 6 bases at V and 6 bases at J, leaving 9 bases unmatched. The DNA for the CDR3 is TGTGCCATCAGGGGACAGGCAAAAGGGGCCGGGGAGCTGTTTTTT. Translating gives CAIRGQAKGAGELFF.

This clonotype was counted ten times or more. This chain joins TRBV2 and TRBJ1-5; D remains unclear. Germline values: CDR1 SNHLY, CDR2 FYNNEI. The CDR3 spans 14 residues. Trimming removed 2 bases from V and 4 bases from J, with 9 bases in between. For the CDR3, the DNA is TGTGCCAGCAGTGAATTGGCAAGTAATCAGCCCCAGCATTTT. Encoded protein: CASSELASNQPQHF.

The chain is built from TRBV7-2 and TRBJ2-5; weak D call: TRBD1 (6 bases). CDR1 is SGHTA, CDR2 FQGNSA, per germline. This CDR3 spans 15 amino acids. V was cut by 6 bases and J by 9 bases, with 23 bases left in between. CDR3 protein: CASSLSDGQIAAQYF. CDR3 coding DNA: TGTGCCAGCAGTCTTTCGGATGGACAGATTGCGGCCCAGTACTTC.

This clonotype has just a few counts. The V gene is TRBV29-1, the J gene TRBJ2-1, with D perhaps TRBD2 (6 bases). The CDR3 totals 13 residues. The germline V and J ends were trimmed by 4 bases and 5 bases, with 12 bases remaining between them. CDR1 SQVTM and CDR2 ANQGSEA come from the germline V gene. The CDR3 DNA reads TGCAGCGTTGTCCCCGGGAGCAACAATGAGCAGTTCTTC. Translating gives CSVVPGSNNEQFF.

DNA of the CDR3: TGTGCCAGCAGCCCCGGGACTAGCGGGAGGGCCGCGGACGAGCAGTACTTC. Translated: CASSPGTSGRAADEQYF. The chain combines TRBV7-9 with TRBJ2-7; TRBD2 matches 16 bases. The CDR3 runs 17 residues. V gave up 5 bases and J gave up 5 bases; unmatched junction bases: 9. Germline assignment: CDR1 SEHNR and CDR2 FQNEAQ (reference sequence). The whole variable domain, remainder taken from reference TRBV7-9 and TRBJ2-7, is DTGVSQNPRHKITKRGQNVTFRCDPISEHNRLYWYRQTLGQGPEFLTYFQNEAQLEKSRLLSDRFSAERPKGSFSTLEIQRTEQGDSAMYLCASSPGTSGRAADEQYFGPGTRLTVT.

This clonotype was picked up one time. Compared with germline, one end of the junction differs, possibly owing to a read error. The chain's CDR3 is CASRSQGGYGQYF. CDR3 sequence (DNA): TGTGCCAGCCGGAGCCAGGGTGGGTACGGGCAGTACTTC. V gene TRBV6-1 combines with J gene TRBJ2-7; possible D gene TRBD1, 5 bases. CDR1 and CDR2 (germline): MNHNS, SASEGT. The CDR3 extends over 13 amino acids.

In its sample, this clonotype was seen a few times. CDR3 DNA: TGTGCCAGCAGTTATTCGGGCCAGAGCGTACAAAGCTACACCTTC. Its protein product is CASSYSGQSVQSYTF. The V and J genes are TRBV6-5 and TRBJ1-2, with D unclear. CDR3 length: 15 residues. Germline V gives CDR1 MNHEY, CDR2 SVGAGI. The germline V and J ends were trimmed by 3 bases and 9 bases, with 20 bases remaining between them.

This clonotype came up a few times. The chain joins TRBV5-1 to TRBJ2-1; no firm D call. The CDR3 has 14 amino acids. The germline V and J ends were trimmed by 4 bases and 0 bases, with 8 bases remaining between them. Germline-derived CDR1 and CDR2 are SGHRS and YFSETQ. Here the CDR3 DNA reads TGCGCCAGCAGCCTCTTGGGCTCCTACAATGAGCAGTTCTTC. This translates into CASSLLGSYNEQFF.

This clonotype occurred many times. The genes are TRBV7-8 and TRBJ2-5; no reliable D call. Germline CDR1 and CDR2: SGHVS and FQNEAQ. V lost 2 bases to trimming and J lost 2 bases, with 12 bases between them. There are 15 residues in the CDR3. The DNA of the CDR3 is TGTGCCAGCAGCTTAATGCTAGGGTGGCAAGAGACCCAGTACTTC. Its protein product is CASSLMLGWQETQYF.

This clonotype was counted many times. The rearrangement joins TRBV27 to TRBJ2-3; D may be TRBD1 (6 bases). This CDR3 region has 13 residues. The ends were cut back, 10 bases at V and 1 base at J, with 12 bases in the middle. In germline, CDR1 is MNHEY, CDR2 SMNVEV (reference sequence). CDR3 in DNA: TGTGCCACCCGACAGGCGGGCACAGATACGCAGTATTTT. Translation gives CATRQAGTDTQYF.

In its sample, this clonotype was seen a few times. The chain employs TRBV12-3 or TRBV12-4 and TRBJ2-1; 7 positions agree with TRBD2. Trimming cost V 3 bases and J 14 bases; bases outside gene matches: 4. The CDR3 has 11 amino acids. The CDR3 DNA is TGTGCCAGCAGTTTCGCCCGGGGGGAGTTCTTC. It codes for CASSFARGEFF.

There are many counts of this clonotype. The rearrangement uses TRBV10-3 and TRBJ2-5; maybe TRBD1 (6 bases). Looked up from germline, CDR1 is ENHRY and CDR2 is SYGVKD. V lost 6 bases and J lost 0, with 14 bases in between. This CDR3 is 15 amino acids long. The CDR3 here is CAIRPSTGNQETQYF. Here the CDR3 DNA reads TGTGCCATCAGGCCCTCAACAGGGAACCAAGAGACCCAGTACTTC.

The V call is TRBV18, the J call TRBJ2-7, with D perhaps matching TRBD1 (6 bases). V lost 4 bases and J lost 3, with 16 bases in between. The CDR3 runs to 15 residues. Germline assignment: CDR1 KGHSH and CDR2 LQKENI. The chain's CDR3 is CASSRYRDTLYEQYF. CDR3 nucleotide sequence: TGTGCCAGCTCACGATACCGGGACACCCTCTACGAGCAGTACTTC.

In its sample, this clonotype was seen many times. This chain uses TRBV20-1 with TRBJ2-3; D unclear. The CDR3 extends over 14 amino acids. Per germline, CDR1 DFQATT and CDR2 SNEGSKA (reference sequence). Trimming took off 5 bases at V and 0 bases at J, with 12 bases between the two ends. The CDR3 loop reads CSAPISESTDTQYF. Written as DNA, the CDR3 is TGCAGTGCTCCCATCAGCGAGAGCACAGATACGCAGTATTTT.

This clonotype has just a few counts. The rearrangement links TRBV5-5 to TRBJ2-1; a possible D gene is TRBD2 (7 bases). The CDR3 spans 14 residues. CDR1 and CDR2 from the germline V gene are SGHKS and YYEKEE (reference sequence). The V gene lost 4 bases and the J gene lost 3 bases, with 11 bases spanning the gap. CDR3 nucleotide sequence: TGTGCCAGCAGCAGAGCGGGACACTACAATGAGCAGTTCTTC. Amino acid sequence: CASSRAGHYNEQFF.